What follows is one TCR beta chain and its context. The method was immunoSEQ multiplex PCR; TCRdb's version includes in-frame clones alone and lacks a portion of them. The sample contains approximately 190,000 clones, around 90% of which appear only once. This record belongs to a study of blood T cell repertoires in COVID-19. Study overall: Acute and convalescent COVID-19 samples came from the United States, Italy and Spain.

This CDR3 is 15 amino acids long. Trimming took 4 bases from V and 5 from J, leaving 18 bases between them. Germline V gene data show CDR1 as SGDLS and CDR2 as YYNGEE. The V call is TRBV9, the J call TRBJ1-2, with D possibly being TRBD1 (6 bases). The TCR originated in a man between 60 and 70 years old with active or convalescent COVID-19. Sequenced sample: peripheral blood. CDR3 in amino acids: CASSPTVGGLYGYTF. For the CDR3, the DNA is TGTGCCAGCAGCCCAACGGTCGGGGGGCTTTATGGCTACACCTTC.